The 31 T cell receptor beta chains listed next were all sequenced from one sample in a study of identical twins. TCRdb reanalysed the 5' RACE reads using MiXCR and keeps one entry per CDR3 protein. The sample yields some 300,000 distinct CDR3 sequences, over 9% seen once. The same sample was also studied in work on yellow fever vaccine responses in identical twins.

The sequenced material came from CD8+ T cells sorted from blood. The receptors originated from a woman aged 18-30 years in good health.

J is TRBJ2-1 and V is TRBV4-1, with D possibly TRBD2 on 5 matching bases. The CDR3 loop spans 13 amino acids. The V end lost 4 bases, the J end lost 6 bases, and 10 bases lay between the germline ends. CDR1 is MGHRA, CDR2 YSYEKL, per germline. In nucleotides, the CDR3 is TGCGCCAGCAGCCTCGGACTGTTCAATGAGCAGTTCTTC. Translation gives CASSLGLFNEQFF.

The rearrangement links TRBV2 to TRBJ2-3, with D uncertain. V gave up 2 bases and J gave up 2 bases, with 8 bases separating them. The CDR3 spans 14 residues. CDR1 and CDR2 from the germline V gene are SNHLY and FYNNEI. The CDR3 protein is CASSERAYTDTQYF. CDR3 in DNA: TGTGCCAGCAGTGAAAGGGCGTACACAGATACGCAGTATTTT.

A word on this clonotype: A read error may explain this, as a much larger clone is one base away. The CDR3 protein is CASSQVTHNEQFF. The CDR3, as DNA: TGTGCCAGCAGCCAGGTCACCCACAATGAGCAGTTCTTC. The V call is TRBV3-1, the J call TRBJ2-1; D remains ambiguous. CDR1 is LGHDT, CDR2 YNNKEL, per germline (reference sequence). The V end was cut by 3 bases, the J end by 5 bases, with 8 bases between. This CDR3 has 13 amino acids.

This chain connects TRBV28 to TRBJ2-2; D is ambiguous. The V gene's germline CDR1 is MDHEN and CDR2 SYDVKM. Trimming pared 4 bases from V and 9 bases from J, leaving 9 bases between. The CDR3 contains 12 residues. CDR3: CASSSPGWELFF. The CDR3, as DNA: TGTGCCAGCAGTTCCCCCGGTTGGGAGCTGTTTTTT.

V and J are TRBV27 and TRBJ2-1; D gene unclear. The CDR3 covers 13 residues. Deletions cut 3 bases from V and 8 bases from J, with 11 bases between. Germline CDR1 and CDR2: MNHEY and SMNVEV (reference sequence). CDR3 protein: CASSLSPAYEQFF. The CDR3 DNA reads as TGTGCCAGCAGTTTGTCCCCAGCGTATGAGCAGTTCTTC.

This clonotype came up a few times. The chain recombines TRBV7-2 with TRBJ2-1; tentatively, D is TRBD2 (7 bases). V lost 3 bases, J lost 2 bases, and 11 bases lay in between. CDR1 and CDR2 from the germline V gene are SGHTA and FQGNSA. This CDR3 has 15 residues. Written as DNA, the CDR3 is TGTGCCAGCAGCTTTGGGGGGGCCCCCTACAATGAGCAGTTCTTC. Residues: CASSFGGAPYNEQFF.

This clonotype has a count of ten or more. The chain joins TRBV7-9 to TRBJ2-4; D is perhaps TRBD2 (5 bases). Trimming left V 5 bases short and J 2 bases short, with 10 bases between. Germline CDR1 reads SEHNR; CDR2 reads FQNEAQ (reference sequence). The CDR3 runs to 14 residues. This chain's CDR3 is CASSGERTKNIQYF. In nucleotides, the CDR3 is TGTGCCAGCAGCGGGGAGCGAACCAAAAACATTCAGTACTTC.

This clonotype has only a few counts. This chain's CDR3 is CASSYSRSPMDGYTF. DNA of the CDR3: TGTGCCAGCAGTTACTCGAGAAGTCCTATGGATGGCTACACCTTC. The chain links TRBV6-5 to TRBJ1-2; no clear D. This CDR3 is 15 amino acids long. The ends were cut back, 0 bases at V and 6 bases at J, with 14 bases in the middle. Germline-derived CDR1 and CDR2 are MNHEY and SVGAGI.

Concerning this clonotype itself: A much larger clone is a single base away; this may be a read error. This chain links TRBV11-2 with TRBJ2-1; TRBD2 agrees at 8 bases. The V gene end was trimmed by 4 bases and the J gene end by 3 bases; junction bases not matched to a gene: 5. This CDR3 is 15 amino acids long. The V gene's germline CDR1 is SGHAT and CDR2 FQNNGV. CDR3 protein: CASSSSGSDYNEQFF. Written as DNA, the CDR3 is TGTGCCAGCAGCTCGAGCGGGAGCGACTACAATGAGCAGTTCTTC.

The chain carries TRBV7-9 and TRBJ2-7; the match to TRBD2 covers 10 bases. With 11 bases clipped from V and 4 bases from J, the junction kept 14 bases outside the gene matches. The CDR3 extends over 15 amino acids. CDR1 is SEHNR and CDR2 is FQNEAQ in the germline V gene (reference sequence). CDR3 nucleotide sequence: TGTGCCGGGGGGTGGACTAGCGGAGAAAAATACGAGCAGTACTTC. Translation: CAGGWTSGEKYEQYF.

The chain couples TRBV9 to TRBJ2-1; TRBD2 matches at 9 bases. The germline CDR1 and CDR2 sequences are SGDLS and YYNGEE. This CDR3 contains 13 residues. With V trimmed by 3 bases and J by 9 bases, 4 bases remained unmatched. In DNA form, the CDR3 reads TGTGCCAGCAGCGGGGGACTAGCTATTGAGCAGTTCTTC. It codes for CASSGGLAIEQFF.

This clonotype was recorded a few times. This chain uses TRBV29-1 with TRBJ2-1; D is ambiguous. The CDR3 is 13 amino acids. Germline V CDR1 and CDR2: SQVTM, ANQGSEA. Trimming took off 4 bases at V and 2 bases at J, with 9 bases between the two ends. CDR3 loop: CSVVEYTYNEQFF. The CDR3 nucleotides are TGCAGCGTTGTTGAATACACCTACAATGAGCAGTTCTTC.

This clonotype was seen ten or more times. The J gene is TRBJ2-7, the V gene TRBV4-1; D tentatively fits TRBD1 or TRBD2 (5 bases each). CDR1 MGHRA and CDR2 YSYEKL come from the germline V gene. V lost 0 bases to trimming and J lost 3 bases, with 12 bases between them. This CDR3 has 15 residues. The chain's CDR3 is CASSQDRDPRYEQYV. The CDR3 nucleotides are TGCGCCAGCAGCCAAGATCGGGACCCTCGCTACGAGCAGTACGTC.

This clonotype appeared a few times. This chain uses TRBV20-1 with TRBJ1-2, with D unclear. Trimming took 1 base from V and 5 from J, leaving 8 bases between them. Germline V gene sequence: CDR1 DFQATT, CDR2 SNEGSKA (reference sequence). This CDR3 comprises 12 residues. The CDR3 protein is CSARGGEYGYTF. CDR3 coding DNA: TGCAGTGCTAGAGGGGGTGAATATGGCTACACCTTC.

A few counts support this clonotype. J is TRBJ2-1 and V is TRBV9; D gene uncertain. Trimming cost V 4 bases and J 10 bases, with 9 bases left between them. From germline, CDR1 is SGDLS and CDR2 YYNGEE. The CDR3 is made up of 11 amino acids. CDR3: CASSIREEQFF. The CDR3 DNA is TGTGCCAGCAGCATCCGAGAGGAGCAGTTCTTC.

A single count supports this clonotype. V is TRBV27 and J is TRBJ1-4; 7 positions agree with TRBD1. CDR3 length: 15 amino acids. After removal of 4 bases from V and 6 bases from J, the junction contained 8 bases not matched to a gene. From germline, CDR1 is MNHEY and CDR2 SMNVEV (reference sequence). The CDR3 spells CASSSAGGPDEKLFF. CDR3 nucleotide sequence: TGTGCCAGCAGTTCCGCAGGGGGGCCGGATGAAAAACTGTTTTTT.

This clonotype was detected a few times. V usage is TRBV28 and J usage is TRBJ2-5; 8 positions match TRBD1. This CDR3 spans 15 amino acids. J lost 5 bases, V lost 5 bases, and 10 bases had no gene match. Germline-derived CDR1 and CDR2 are MDHEN and SYDVKM. The CDR3 loop reads CASSPPTGDWETQYF. The CDR3 DNA sequence: TGTGCCAGCAGTCCTCCGACAGGGGATTGGGAGACCCAGTACTTC.

The rearrangement uses TRBV4-1 and TRBJ1-2; D not resolved. Germline lookup yields CDR1 MGHRA and CDR2 YSYEKL. Trimming pared 1 base from V and 4 bases from J, leaving 13 bases between. This CDR3 comprises 15 residues. CDR3 bases: TGCGCCAGCAGCCAAGCCCGGCAGGCCGGCTATGGCTACACCTTC. It yields the protein CASSQARQAGYGYTF.

The V gene is TRBV10-2, the J gene TRBJ2-1; TRBD2 agrees at 7 bases. The CDR3 totals 16 residues. CDR1 is WSHSY and CDR2 is SAAADI in the germline V gene. Trimming took 1 base from V and 4 from J; bases not matched to a gene: 7. The CDR3 sequence: CASSELRDYQYNEQFF. CDR3 nucleotides: TGCGCCAGCAGTGAGTTACGGGACTACCAATACAATGAGCAGTTCTTC.

The chain links TRBV12-3 or TRBV12-4 to TRBJ2-2; D is unresolved. V lost 3 bases to trimming and J lost 4 bases, with 9 bases between them. CDR3 length: 14 amino acids. CDR3 residues: CASSFEWTTGELFF. CDR3 sequence (DNA): TGTGCCAGCAGTTTCGAGTGGACCACCGGGGAGCTGTTTTTT.

CDR3: CASSFPPGGSYNEQFF. The CDR3 bases are TGTGCCAGCAGCTTCCCCCCGGGGGGCTCCTACAATGAGCAGTTCTTC. The rearrangement uses TRBV7-2 and TRBJ2-1; 7 bases agree with TRBD2. The germline CDR1 and CDR2 sequences are SGHTA and FQGNSA. The length of the CDR3 is 16 residues. V trimming: 3 bases; J trimming: 0 bases; junction bases outside the gene matches: 5.

This clonotype appeared a few times. The V and J genes are TRBV7-8 and TRBJ1-1, with TRBD1 matching 8 bases. CDR1 and CDR2 (germline): SGHVS, FQNEAQ. Trimming removed 3 bases from V and 1 base from J; junction bases left unmatched: 7. The CDR3 contains 16 residues. DNA of the CDR3: TGTGCCAGCAGCTTTATCGGCAGGGGGCCGAACACTGAAGCTTTCTTT. Its translation is CASSFIGRGPNTEAFF.

This clonotype has just a few counts. The rearrangement joins TRBV6-1 to TRBJ2-3, with D possibly TRBD2 on 7 matching bases. CDR1 is MNHNS and CDR2 is SASEGT in the germline V gene. The length of the CDR3 is 15 residues. V was shortened by 5 bases and J by 10 bases, with 22 bases between the two germline ends. The CDR3 region is CASSPTGGFQEAQYF. DNA for the CDR3: TGTGCCAGCAGTCCCACGGGGGGCTTTCAGGAGGCGCAGTATTTT.

This clonotype was recorded many times. V and J are TRBV24-1 and TRBJ2-5; D is ambiguous. V dropped 7 bases and J dropped 0 bases, with 8 bases sitting between them. CDR1 is KGHDR, CDR2 SFDVKD, per germline. This CDR3 contains 13 residues. The DNA of the CDR3 is TGTGCCACCAGCCTACAGAACCAAGAGACCCAGTACTTC. Protein: CATSLQNQETQYF.

This clonotype showed up just a few times. This CDR3 is CASIPRGHSSTDTQYF. The CDR3 nucleotides read TGTGCCAGCATCCCGCGGGGACACTCAAGCACAGATACGCAGTATTTT. V usage is TRBV2 and J usage is TRBJ2-3; perhaps D is TRBD1 or TRBD2 (6 bases each). The V end was cut by 7 bases, the J end by 0 bases, with 17 bases between. CDR3 length equals 16 residues. The V gene's germline CDR1 is SNHLY and CDR2 FYNNEI.

This clonotype has a handful of counts. CDR3 residues: CASSLRDVGDTQYF. The CDR3 region has the DNA TGTGCCAGCAGCCTCAGGGATGTGGGAGATACGCAGTATTTT. The chain employs TRBV7-8 and TRBJ2-3, with D perhaps TRBD1 (5 bases). Germline CDR1 and CDR2: SGHVS and FQNEAQ. This CDR3 spans 14 amino acids. Trimming took 5 bases from V and 5 from J, leaving 14 bases between them. The complete variable domain, with remaining parts taken from reference TRBV7-8 and TRBJ2-3, reads GAGVSQSPRYKVAKRGQDVALRCDPISGHVSLFWYQQALGQGPEFLTYFQNEAQLDKSGLPSDRFFAERPEGSVSTLKIQRTQQEDSAVYLCASSLRDVGDTQYFGPGTRLTVL.

This clonotype was detected only once. The chain joins TRBV10-1 to TRBJ1-4; no reliable D call. Trimming removed 3 bases from V and 8 bases from J, with 19 bases in between. CDR3 size: 16 residues. Germline V gives CDR1 WNHNN, CDR2 SYGVQD (reference sequence). CDR3 DNA sequence: TGCGCCAGCAGTGACCAGCGGGTTAAGTTATGGGAAAAACTGTTTTTT. Its translation: CASSDQRVKLWEKLFF.

The rearrangement joins TRBV20-1 to TRBJ2-2; D call uncertain. The CDR3 is 16 amino acids. V was shortened by 0 bases and J by 7 bases, with 18 bases between the two germline ends. Germline CDR1 is DFQATT and CDR2 is SNEGSKA (reference sequence). Written as DNA, the CDR3 is TGCAGTGCTAGAGATGCCGGGCCTCATCTTGGCGGGGAGCTGTTTTTT. It specifies CSARDAGPHLGGELFF.

The rearrangement links TRBV7-7 to TRBJ2-1; 7 positions agree with TRBD2. This CDR3 is built from 14 residues. In germline, CDR1 is SSHAT, CDR2 FNYEAQ (reference sequence). The V segment lost 5 bases and the J segment 8 bases; nucleotides outside the gene matches: 9. The CDR3 is CASSPERAGDEQFF. The CDR3 nucleotides read TGTGCCAGCAGCCCAGAGCGGGCGGGAGATGAGCAGTTCTTC.

The rearrangement joins TRBV7-2 to TRBJ2-5, with TRBD2 matching over 12 bases. Germline CDR1 and CDR2: SGHTA and FQGNSA. The CDR3 is 13 residues long. Trimming took 8 bases from V and 5 from J; bases not matched to a gene: 3. In DNA, the CDR3 is TGTGCCAGCCGACTAGCGGGAGATGAGACCCAGTACTTC. Protein product: CASRLAGDETQYF.

The J gene is TRBJ2-2, the V gene TRBV4-2; perhaps D is TRBD1 or TRBD2 (7 bases each). The germline CDR1 and CDR2 sequences are LGHNA and YNFKEQ. Between the trimmed V and J ends, which lost 0 bases and 7 bases, there was a span of 18 bases. This CDR3 region has 17 residues. CDR3 amino acids: CASSQDKGRGRGGELFF. CDR3 nucleotide sequence: TGTGCCAGCAGCCAAGATAAGGGGAGGGGGCGCGGCGGGGAGCTGTTTTTT.